Presented here are 4 T cell receptor beta chains from one specimen sequenced in a study of OX40 agonist ivuxolimab in advanced cancers. Data came from immunoSEQ multiplex PCR; TCRdb stores just in-frame clones and leaves some out. This sample has tens of thousands of clones, with around four fifths found just once. The sample consisted of CD4+ or CD8+ T cells sorted from blood, taken in a trial of the OX40 agonist ivuxolimab. These receptors were collected from an adult with an advanced solid tumor such as melanoma, head and neck, liver or kidney cancer.

CDR3 sequence: CASNIAGAGGDTQYF. CDR3 coding DNA: TGCGCCAGCAATATAGCGGGAGCAGGAGGAGATACGCAGTATTTT. The J gene is TRBJ2-3, the V gene TRBV10-2; TRBD2 aligns across 9 bases. CDR1 WSHSY and CDR2 SAAADI come from the germline V gene. The CDR3 contains 15 residues. The junction had 10 bases not matched to a gene; V was cut back by 7 bases and J by 5 bases.

This chain connects TRBV7-3 to TRBJ2-1; 8 positions match TRBD1. From germline, CDR1 is SGHTA and CDR2 FQGTGA. The J segment lost 6 bases and the V segment lost 4 bases, leaving 5 bases of the junction unmatched. CDR3 length: 14 residues. This CDR3 is CASSSSGTGNEQFF. CDR3 nucleotides: TGTGCCAGCAGCTCCTCCGGGACAGGCAATGAGCAGTTCTTC.

The J gene is TRBJ1-5, the V gene TRBV6-1; TRBD1 might be the D (6 bases). Looked up from germline, CDR1 is MNHNS and CDR2 is SASEGT. The germline V and J ends were trimmed by 2 bases and 1 base, with 12 bases remaining between them. The CDR3 extends over 16 amino acids. CDR3 sequence reads: CASSERGHFSNQPQHF. CDR3 bases: TGTGCCAGCAGTGAAAGGGGACACTTCAGCAATCAGCCCCAGCATTTT.

The V gene is TRBV19, the J gene TRBJ1-2; TRBD1 matches at 8 bases. Trimming removed 8 bases from V and 8 bases from J; junction bases left unmatched: 10. CDR3 length: 13 amino acids. Germline V lookup: CDR1 LNHDA, CDR2 SQIVND (reference sequence). As DNA, the CDR3 is TGTGCCAGTGAGGACAGGGACGTAGGCGGCTACACCTTC. Protein sequence: CASEDRDVGGYTF.